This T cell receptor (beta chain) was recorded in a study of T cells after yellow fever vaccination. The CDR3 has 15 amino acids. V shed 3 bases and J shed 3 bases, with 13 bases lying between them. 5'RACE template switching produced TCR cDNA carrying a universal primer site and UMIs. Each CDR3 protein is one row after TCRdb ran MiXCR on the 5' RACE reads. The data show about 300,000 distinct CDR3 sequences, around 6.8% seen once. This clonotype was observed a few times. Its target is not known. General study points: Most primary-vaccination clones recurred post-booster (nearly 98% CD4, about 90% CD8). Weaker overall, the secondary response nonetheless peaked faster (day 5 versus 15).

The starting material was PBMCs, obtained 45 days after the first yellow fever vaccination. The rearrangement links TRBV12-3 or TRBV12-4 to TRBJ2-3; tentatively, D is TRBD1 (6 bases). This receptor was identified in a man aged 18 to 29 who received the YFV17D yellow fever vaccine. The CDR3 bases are TGTGCCAGCAGTTTTTACGGCAGGGGAACAGATACGCAGTATTTT. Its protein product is CASSFYGRGTDTQYF.